These 14 T cell receptor beta chains share one sample of origin, sequenced in a study of blood T cells in healthy people across ages. Alongside a J-beta primer mix, a sample-barcoded 5' primer served in a second PCR lasting roughly 7 to 11 cycles. Each CDR3 protein is one row after TCRdb ran MiXCR on the 5' RACE reads. The table shows 500,000 to 700,000 distinct CDR3 sequences, with approximately 30% occurring only once. Sample: blood. The origin of the receptors is a woman older than 75 in good health.

This clonotype came up a few times. The genes are TRBV12-3 or TRBV12-4 and TRBJ2-2, with D possibly being TRBD1 (7 bases). Trimming pared 5 bases from V and 7 bases from J, leaving 17 bases between. CDR3 length: 15 residues. For the CDR3, the DNA is TGTGCCAGCAGTCACCGACAGGGAGGTGGCGGGGAGCTGTTTTTT. Protein: CASSHRQGGGGELFF.

This clonotype was counted ten times or more. This chain connects TRBV4-3 to TRBJ1-1, with unresolved D. Germline CDR1 LGHNA, CDR2 YSLEER. V was clipped by 1 base and J by 1 base, with 10 bases between them. The CDR3 covers 15 residues. For the CDR3, the DNA is TGCGCCAGCAGCCAAGGTAACAGAGGGAACACTGAAGCTTTCTTT. Translating it yields CASSQGNRGNTEAFF.

This clonotype was seen repeatedly, ten times or more. V and J are TRBV13 and TRBJ2-1; TRBD1 aligns across 10 bases. The CDR3 runs 13 residues. Germline V gene lookup returns CDR1 PRHDT and CDR2 FYEKMQ (reference sequence). The trim removed 4 bases at V and 6 bases at J, leaving 0 bases unmatched. Written as DNA, the CDR3 is TGTGCCAGCAGCTGGGACAGGGGCAATGAGCAGTTCTTC. This gives the protein CASSWDRGNEQFF.

Only a few counts were recorded for this clonotype. V gene TRBV7-2 combines with J gene TRBJ2-3; D possibly matches TRBD1 or TRBD2 (6 bases each). CDR1 SGHTA and CDR2 FQGNSA come from the germline V gene. The CDR3 has 15 amino acids. Between the trimmed V and J ends, which lost 5 bases and 1 base, there was a span of 13 bases. The CDR3 coding sequence is TGTGCCAGCAGCGAACAGGGCGGGGGCACAGATACGCAGTATTTT. It yields the protein CASSEQGGGTDTQYF.

The chain links TRBV6-1 to TRBJ1-1, with TRBD1 identical over 8 bases. From germline, CDR1 is MNHNS and CDR2 SASEGT. Germline trimming cut 7 bases from V and 7 bases from J; bases unmatched to any gene: 23. This CDR3 contains 18 residues. As DNA, the CDR3 is TGTGCCAGCAACTCCCGGGGACAGGTAGGGGTTCATGCTGGTGAAGCTTTCTTT. Its protein product is CASNSRGQVGVHAGEAFF.

The genes are TRBV5-6 and TRBJ2-3, with D tentatively TRBD1 or TRBD2 (6 bases each). Trimming cost V 2 bases and J 4 bases, with 11 bases left between them. The germline V gene has CDR1 SGHDT and CDR2 YYEEEE. This CDR3 region has 14 residues. Written as DNA, the CDR3 is TGTGCCAGCAGCTTTGAAAGGGGGGCAGATACGCAGTATTTT. It encodes CASSFERGADTQYF.

This clonotype was observed many times. The chain employs TRBV2 and TRBJ2-7, with D uncertain. The V end lost 4 bases, the J end lost 0 bases, and 7 bases lay between the germline ends. This CDR3 has 13 residues. Per the germline V gene, CDR1 is SNHLY and CDR2 is FYNNEI. The CDR3 protein is CASSGLGSYEQYF. The CDR3 DNA is TGTGCCAGCAGTGGGCTTGGCTCCTACGAGCAGTACTTC. The full variable domain, its missing parts supplied by reference TRBV2 and TRBJ2-7, is EPEVTQTPSHQVTQMGQEVILRCVPISNHLYFYWYRQILGQKVEFLVSFYNNEISEKSEIFDDQFSVERPDGSNFTLKIRSTKLEDSAMYFCASSGLGSYEQYFGPGTRLTVT.

This chain uses TRBV2 with TRBJ1-5, with no clear D. There are 15 residues in the CDR3. Per germline, CDR1 SNHLY and CDR2 FYNNEI. Trimming shortened V by 2 bases and J by 1 base, and 9 bases separated the two germline ends. The CDR3 region is CASSEMGESNQPQHF. The CDR3, as DNA: TGTGCCAGCAGTGAAATGGGAGAGAGCAATCAGCCCCAGCATTTT. Variable domain in full (rest from reference TRBV2 and TRBJ1-5): EPEVTQTPSHQVTQMGQEVILRCVPISNHLYFYWYRQILGQKVEFLVSFYNNEISEKSEIFDDQFSVERPDGSNFTLKIRSTKLEDSAMYFCASSEMGESNQPQHFGDGTRLSIL.

This clonotype was recorded many times. CDR3 in DNA: TGTGCCAGCATGGACAGGGGGAAACCCACAGATACGCAGTATTTT. Encoded protein: CASMDRGKPTDTQYF. The chain recombines TRBV28 with TRBJ2-3, with 10 bases identical to TRBD1. The CDR3 has 15 amino acids. CDR1 is MDHEN and CDR2 is SYDVKM in the germline V gene. The V gene end was trimmed by 7 bases and the J gene end by 2 bases; junction bases not matched to a gene: 6.

Concerning this clonotype itself: The germline gene is not matched at one end of the junction; a read error may be the cause. The chain recombines TRBV7-2 with TRBJ2-4; D remains ambiguous. This CDR3 contains 11 residues. Germline V CDR1 and CDR2: SGHTA, FQGNSA. CDR3 amino acids: CACSRRYEQYF. CDR3 coding DNA: TGCGCCTGCAGCCGTAGGTACGAACAGTACTTC.

This clonotype came up a few times. CDR3 sequence reads: CARDTGQGEGGYTF. As DNA, the CDR3 is TGTGCCAGGGATACAGGACAGGGCGAGGGTGGCTACACCTTC. V is TRBV28 and J is TRBJ1-2; the match to TRBD1 covers 8 bases. CDR1 and CDR2 (germline): MDHEN, SYDVKM. With V trimmed by 9 bases and J by 7 bases, 13 bases remained unmatched. The CDR3 extends over 14 amino acids.

The rearrangement links TRBV20-1 to TRBJ1-2; D is perhaps TRBD1 (5 bases). This CDR3 region has 12 residues. The V end was cut by 3 bases, the J end by 8 bases, with 13 bases between. In germline, CDR1 is DFQATT, CDR2 SNEGSKA (reference sequence). CDR3 in DNA: TGCAGTGCTAGGTCGGGGCCGGGGGGCTACACCTTC. Its translation is CSARSGPGGYTF.

There are many counts of this clonotype. V is TRBV4-3 and J is TRBJ1-4; no definite D call. Germline assignment: CDR1 LGHNA and CDR2 YSLEER. This CDR3 contains 16 residues. V was trimmed by 0 bases and J by 7 bases, leaving 15 bases between them. This chain's CDR3 is CASSQDEDRRAEKLFF. The CDR3 DNA is TGCGCCAGCAGCCAAGATGAAGACCGGAGGGCTGAAAAACTGTTTTTT.

The J gene is TRBJ1-1, the V gene TRBV5-1; D may be TRBD1 (5 bases). Germline V lookup: CDR1 SGHRS, CDR2 YFSETQ. The CDR3 totals 13 residues. Trimming removed 3 bases from V and 7 bases from J, with 13 bases in between. CDR3 in DNA: TGCGCCAGCAGCTATCAGATCGACAGTGAAGCTTTCTTT. Translated, it gives CASSYQIDSEAFF.